This T cell receptor (beta chain) was observed in a study of T-cell memory formation after mild COVID-19 (dated by TCRdb to 2020 to 2022). Turning to the overall study: Most TCR sequence clusters were specific to one of the two donors. The cohort was made up of two young adult volunteers, one female and one male, who were previously healthy. T-cell clones expanding and contracting after mild COVID-19 in two donors were tracked by longitudinal TCRalpha and TCRbeta repertoire sequencing. Broad study findings and their caveats: Balanced CD4/CD8 phenotypes were observed for clones contracting from day 15 to 85, whereas a bias towards CD4+ was observed for a second wave of clones expanding from day 15 to 37. Contracting CD4+ clones were found mainly in CM and EM memory subsets, while CD8+ clones were enriched in EMRA. Some responding clones were found in pre-infection memory, which suggests that pre-existing cross-reactive memory T cells took part in the SARS-CoV-2 response. SARS-CoV-2 specificity of the second-wave clones peaking on day 37 was not confirmed. The study covered only two mild cases, and larger cohorts including severe cases with pre-infection samples were considered necessary.

PBMCs were isolated by Ficoll-Paque density gradient centrifugation. The V and J ends are trimmed by 3 bases and 8 bases, leaving 1 base between them. Spanning cysteine to phenylalanine, the CDR3 consists of 9 amino acids. The only DNA kept is the CDR3, 27 bases in frame from the first base. CDR1 and CDR2, per the germline V gene (reference sequence), are LNHDA and SQIVND. The sequencer was an Illumina NovaSeq 6000. TCRalpha and TCRbeta cDNA libraries were built by 5'RACE with constant-segment primers, adding sample barcodes and unique molecular identifiers. Trizol reagent was used to extract RNA from every sample. Amplification of the libraries took two PCR steps, and the second step added a second sample barcode plus Illumina TruSeq adapters. The libraries were sequenced on an Illumina NovaSeq using 2 x 150 bp paired-end reads. Concerning the study's data processing: With migec v1.2.7, reads were demultiplexed and then collapsed into UMI-guided consensus sequences. Using mixcr v2.1.11, the UMI consensuses were aligned to TRA and TRB V and J templates and assembled into clonotypes. Expanded or contracted clonotypes were those called significant by both edgeR and NoisET, with noise models trained on biological replicates. edgeR calls used a false discovery rate-adjusted p below 0.01 and a log2 fold-change threshold of 1. As an exploratory analysis of dynamics, max-normalized trajectories of the 1000 most abundant clonotypes were examined by PCA with hierarchical clustering. The CD4 or CD8 phenotype of responding clones was assigned using the separately sequenced CD4+ and CD8+ repertoires. The public reads were run again by TCRdb, first through fastp at Q25 and then through MiXCR, and only productive beta chains were kept. When rows share a CDR3 protein, they turn into one entry using the most common DNA and genes. TCRdb's processing, not the study's, gives the V and J calls here. The sample yields approximately 240,000 distinct CDR3 sequences; about a sixth were counted once. The ten largest clonotypes hold 3.5% to 4% of the sample.

About this clonotype itself: Its antigen is still unknown. Base-call qualities are not available, and no considerably larger clone is one nucleotide away.

The source of this sequence is a man younger than 35 who had mild COVID-19 (a few samples of this study predate the infection). The sample titles of this study are shuffled in the database, so cell type and time point are left out; the donor was told from shared clones. The sequencing input was PBMCs or a T cell subset sorted from them (not recorded which). Recombination joined TRBV19 with TRBJ1-2; no D gene can be assigned with confidence. In nucleotides, the sequence is TGTGCCAGTAGTATCGGCTACACCTTC. This yields the protein CASSIGYTF.